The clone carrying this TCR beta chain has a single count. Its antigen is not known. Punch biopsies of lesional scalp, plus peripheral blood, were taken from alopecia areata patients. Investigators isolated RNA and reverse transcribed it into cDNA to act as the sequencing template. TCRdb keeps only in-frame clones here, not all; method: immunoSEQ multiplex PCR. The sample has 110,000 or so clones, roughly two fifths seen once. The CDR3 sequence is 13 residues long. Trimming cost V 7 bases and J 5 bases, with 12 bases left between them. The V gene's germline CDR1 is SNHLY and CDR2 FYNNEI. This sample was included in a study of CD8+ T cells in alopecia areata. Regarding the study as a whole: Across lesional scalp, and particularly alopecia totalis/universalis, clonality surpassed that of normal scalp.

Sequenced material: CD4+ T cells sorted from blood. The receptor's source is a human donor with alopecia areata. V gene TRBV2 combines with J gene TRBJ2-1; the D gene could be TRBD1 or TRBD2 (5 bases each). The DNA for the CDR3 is TGTGCCAGCACAACGGGACCTAACAATGAGCAGTTCTTC. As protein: CASTTGPNNEQFF.